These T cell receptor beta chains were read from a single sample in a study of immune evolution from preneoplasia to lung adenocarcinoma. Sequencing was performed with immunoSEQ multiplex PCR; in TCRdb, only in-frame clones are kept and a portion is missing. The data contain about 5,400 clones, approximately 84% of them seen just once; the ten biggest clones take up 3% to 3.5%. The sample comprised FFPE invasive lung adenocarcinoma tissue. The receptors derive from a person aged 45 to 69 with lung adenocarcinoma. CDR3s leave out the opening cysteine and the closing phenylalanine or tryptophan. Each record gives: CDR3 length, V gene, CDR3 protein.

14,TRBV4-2,ASSQAVQGSNQPQH
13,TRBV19,ASISSSGSRNEQF
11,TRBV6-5,ASSYKGRGGYT
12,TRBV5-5,ASSLSLSDGELF
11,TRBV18,ASSEVGNYGYT
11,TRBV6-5,ASSPFETDTQY
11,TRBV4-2,ASSHPGEETQY
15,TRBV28,ASSLEFMSDPNTEAF
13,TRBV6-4,ASSDGLAETDTQY
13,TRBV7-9,ASSLLSETSYEQY
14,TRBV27,ASSHQPGPTTDTQY
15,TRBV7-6,ASSLTYRGGSTDTQY
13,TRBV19,ASSINRATYNEQF
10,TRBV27,ASSSGDEKLF
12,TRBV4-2,ASSQENQGLQQF
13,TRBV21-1,ASSKLVRGTDTQY
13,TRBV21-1,ASSRGGAANYGYT
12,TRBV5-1,ASSFLEGGEKLF
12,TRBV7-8,ASSRLGSGEKLF
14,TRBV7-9,ASARGGTLYTDTQY
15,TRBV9,ASSHPRGQGAVGELF
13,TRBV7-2,ASSSSGARTYEQY
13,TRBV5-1,ASSLESASSREQY
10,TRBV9,ASSAGDSEAF
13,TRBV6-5,ASSPYVRALDEQF
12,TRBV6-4,ASSRGSATDTQY
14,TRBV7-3,ASSLAGTSGSDTQY
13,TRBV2,ASTEKGQANQPQH
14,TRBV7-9,ASSLRDSINPYEQY
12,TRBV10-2,ASSRTGGAYGYT
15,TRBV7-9,ASSLAQGLAGAYEQY
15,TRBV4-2,ASSQERSGRPGVTQY
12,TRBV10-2,ASSEMGTPYEQY